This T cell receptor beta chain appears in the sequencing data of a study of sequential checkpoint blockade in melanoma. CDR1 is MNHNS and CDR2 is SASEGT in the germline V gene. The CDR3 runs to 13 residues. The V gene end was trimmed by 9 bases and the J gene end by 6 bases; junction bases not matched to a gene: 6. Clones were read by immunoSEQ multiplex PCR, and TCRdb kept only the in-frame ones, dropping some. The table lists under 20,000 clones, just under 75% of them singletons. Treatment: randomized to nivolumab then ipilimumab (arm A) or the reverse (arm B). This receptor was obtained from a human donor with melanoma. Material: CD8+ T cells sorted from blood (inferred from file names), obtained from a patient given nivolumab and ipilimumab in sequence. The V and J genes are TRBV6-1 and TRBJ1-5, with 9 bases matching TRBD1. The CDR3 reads CASVQGAGQPQHF. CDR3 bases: TGTGCCAGTGTACAGGGGGCCGGTCAGCCCCAGCATTTT.